Shown below are 27 T cell receptor beta chains from a single sample sequenced in a study of blood T cell repertoires in COVID-19. TCRdb's copy holds only in-frame clones and misses some; the assay was immunoSEQ multiplex PCR. The data show fewer than 300,000 clones, 91% seen once. The specimen sequenced was peripheral blood. These receptors all stem from a person in their late teens or twenties with COVID-19, enrolled during active disease.

In this sample, this clone turned up a few times. V usage is TRBV7-9 and J usage is TRBJ2-7; maybe TRBD2 (6 bases). Germline CDR1 reads SEHNR; CDR2 reads FQNEAQ (reference sequence). This CDR3 is 15 amino acids long. V shed 1 base and J shed 2 bases, with 12 bases lying between them. This CDR3 reads CASSLGAAGPYEQYF. The DNA of the CDR3 is TGTGCCAGCAGCTTAGGGGCTGCGGGACCCTACGAGCAGTACTTC.

The chain carries TRBV28 and TRBJ2-7; 7 nucleotides agree with TRBD1. The CDR3 spans 17 residues. Trimming cost V 6 bases and J 3 bases; bases outside gene matches: 17. The germline gives CDR1 MDHEN, CDR2 SYDVKM. CDR3 in amino acids: CASSPRVRDRTYYEQYF. The CDR3, as DNA: TGTGCCAGCAGCCCCCGGGTGAGGGACAGAACCTACTACGAGCAGTACTTC.

This clone was detected once. The J gene is TRBJ2-7, the V gene TRBV6-2 or TRBV6-3; 9 nucleotides agree with TRBD1. CDR1 is MNHEY and CDR2 is SVGEGT in the germline V gene. Germline trimming cut 2 bases from V and 6 bases from J; bases unmatched to any gene: 8. The CDR3 contains 15 residues. The CDR3 nucleotides read TGTGCCAGCAGTTACCCGGACAGGGGTTACGGCGAGCAGTACTTC. This encodes CASSYPDRGYGEQYF.

The rearrangement joins TRBV11-2 to TRBJ2-7, with 7 positions matching TRBD1. CDR3 length: 14 residues. Germline V gene lookup returns CDR1 SGHAT and CDR2 FQNNGV. J was trimmed by 2 bases and V by 2 bases; bases with no gene match: 3. The CDR3 nucleotides are TGTGCCAGCAGCTTAAGTCAGGGGGCCTACGAGCAGTACTTC. It codes for CASSLSQGAYEQYF.

The V gene is TRBV19, the J gene TRBJ2-7; TRBD1 matches 8 bases. V lost 7 bases to trimming and J lost 2 bases; unmatched junction nucleotides: 10. CDR1 and CDR2 (germline): LNHDA, SQIVND (reference sequence). This CDR3 has 15 residues. CDR3 in amino acids: CASKISGQVPYEQYF. The CDR3 nucleotides are TGTGCCAGTAAGATCTCGGGACAGGTTCCCTACGAGCAGTACTTC.

This chain connects TRBV2 to TRBJ1-2, with 8 positions matching TRBD1. J gave up 1 base and V 6 bases, and 10 bases lay outside the gene matches. CDR1 and CDR2 (germline): SNHLY, FYNNEI. The CDR3 loop spans 16 amino acids. CDR3 sequence: CASRPRGPGINYGYTF. The CDR3 nucleotides read TGTGCCAGCAGGCCCAGGGGGCCGGGTATTAACTATGGCTACACCTTC. The full variable domain, completed using reference TRBV2 and TRBJ1-2, is EPEVTQTPSHQVTQMGQEVILRCVPISNHLYFYWYRQILGQKVEFLVSFYNNEISEKSEIFDDQFSVERPDGSNFTLKIRSTKLEDSAMYFCASRPRGPGINYGYTFGSGTRLTVV.

This chain uses TRBV13 with TRBJ2-3; 9 nucleotides match TRBD1. J was trimmed by 4 bases and V by 5 bases; bases with no gene match: 4. The CDR3 has 14 amino acids. Germline CDR1 and CDR2: PRHDT and FYEKMQ (reference sequence). The CDR3 here is CASSTGTGSDTQYF. As DNA, the CDR3 is TGTGCCAGCAGCACCGGGACAGGGTCAGATACGCAGTATTTT.

The chain uses TRBV5-1 and TRBJ2-7; D is unclear. This CDR3 has 13 amino acids. From germline, CDR1 is SGHRS and CDR2 YFSETQ. The ends were cut back, 0 bases at V and 2 bases at J, with 6 bases in the middle. The CDR3 DNA sequence: TGCGCCAGCAGCTTGGACATACCCTACGAGCAGTACTTC. Its protein is CASSLDIPYEQYF.

The chain is built from TRBV13 and TRBJ1-6; D not resolved. This CDR3 has 14 residues. The V gene lost 4 bases and the J gene lost 11 bases, with 15 bases spanning the gap. Germline V CDR1 and CDR2: PRHDT, FYEKMQ (reference sequence). The chain's CDR3 is CASSSAEVRAPLHF. Written as DNA, the CDR3 is TGTGCCAGCAGCTCCGCGGAGGTCCGGGCACCCCTCCACTTT.

The rearrangement joins TRBV4-2 to TRBJ2-7; possible D gene TRBD2, 5 bases. V was shortened by 0 bases and J by 0 bases, with 15 bases between the two germline ends. The CDR3 extends over 17 amino acids. In germline, CDR1 is LGHNA, CDR2 YNFKEQ. The CDR3, as DNA: TGTGCCAGCAGCCAAGATCCAGGCGGGTGGAGCTCCTACGAGCAGTACTTC. This gives the protein CASSQDPGGWSSYEQYF.

CDR3 coding DNA: TGTGCCAGCAGCTTCTTAACAGGGGCCGATAATTCACCCCTCCACTTT. Its translation: CASSFLTGADNSPLHF. The J gene is TRBJ1-6, the V gene TRBV7-9, with 7 bases lining up with TRBD1. This CDR3 has 16 amino acids. Per germline, CDR1 SEHNR and CDR2 FQNEAQ (reference sequence). Trimming cost V 3 bases and J 5 bases; bases outside gene matches: 7.

The chain recombines TRBV9 with TRBJ2-7; TRBD1 matches 8 bases. Germline V gene lookup returns CDR1 SGDLS and CDR2 YYNGEE. Germline trimming cut 2 bases from V and 3 bases from J; bases unmatched to any gene: 4. The CDR3 is made up of 14 amino acids. The CDR3 sequence is CASSVEGTGYEQYF. The CDR3 DNA sequence: TGTGCCAGCAGCGTCGAAGGGACAGGCTACGAGCAGTACTTC.

The chain combines TRBV2 with TRBJ1-2, with 8 bases aligning to TRBD1. The CDR3 contains 15 residues. Germline-derived CDR1 and CDR2 are SNHLY and FYNNEI. Unmatched junction bases numbered 9, after V lost 5 bases and J lost 4 bases. This CDR3 reads CASSTRQGNIYGYTF. CDR3 in DNA: TGTGCCAGCAGTACGCGACAGGGGAATATCTATGGCTACACCTTC.

CDR3 loop: CAWKTTRGPAKNIQYF. The DNA for the CDR3 is TGTGCCTGGAAAACCACCAGGGGGCCAGCCAAAAACATTCAGTACTTC. The rearrangement uses TRBV30 and TRBJ2-4; TRBD1 matches 8 bases. The CDR3 covers 16 residues. J was trimmed by 0 bases and V by 4 bases; bases with no gene match: 8. Germline loops: CDR1 GTSNPN, CDR2 SVGIG (reference sequence).

The V gene is TRBV27, the J gene TRBJ2-3, with TRBD1 matching 8 bases. Germline V gene sequence: CDR1 MNHEY, CDR2 SMNVEV (reference sequence). This CDR3 has 15 residues. The trim removed 7 bases at V and 2 bases at J, leaving 8 bases unmatched. This chain's CDR3 is CASIRGQGFTDTQYF. CDR3 DNA: TGTGCCAGCATCCGAGGACAGGGCTTCACAGATACGCAGTATTTT.

This clone was recorded only once. The rearrangement links TRBV28 to TRBJ2-5; D call uncertain. Germline CDR1 is MDHEN and CDR2 is SYDVKM. V lost 4 bases to trimming and J lost 2 bases, with 14 bases between them. This CDR3 region has 15 residues. In DNA, the CDR3 is TGTGCCAGCAGTTCGTTTGTCCCCCCGCAAGAGACCCAGTACTTC. The encoded protein is CASSSFVPPQETQYF.

This clone was seen only once. The chain has TRBV7-9 and TRBJ1-5; 9 nucleotides line up with TRBD1. V was clipped by 6 bases and J by 7 bases; unmatched bases: 22. The germline V gene has CDR1 SEHNR and CDR2 FQNEAQ (reference sequence). The CDR3 has 19 residues. CDR3 DNA sequence: TGTGCCAGCAGTTCCCCCCTTTCTGGACAGGGGAGTCCTCGGCAGCCCCAGCATTTT. Protein product: CASSSPLSGQGSPRQPQHF.

The V and J genes are TRBV12-3 or TRBV12-4 and TRBJ1-2; a possible D gene is TRBD1 (6 bases). Deletions cut 4 bases from V and 5 bases from J, with 8 bases between. This CDR3 has 12 amino acids. The CDR3 DNA is TGTGCCAGCAGTTCCGGACAGTATGGCTACACCTTC. Protein sequence: CASSSGQYGYTF.

This clone occurred once. The V call is TRBV6-5, the J call TRBJ2-3, with TRBD1 matching over 7 bases. Germline CDR1 reads MNHEY; CDR2 reads SVGAGI. The CDR3 loop spans 14 amino acids. J gave up 2 bases and V 6 bases, and 5 bases lay outside the gene matches. In DNA form, the CDR3 reads TGTGCCAGCAGCACCAGGGGGACCACAGATACGCAGTATTTT. It specifies CASSTRGTTDTQYF.

V and J are TRBV7-6 and TRBJ2-7, with TRBD2 matching 8 bases. The length of the CDR3 is 13 residues. V shed 5 bases, J shed 3 bases, and the junction held 3 bases outside the gene matches. CDR1 and CDR2 from the germline V gene are SGHVS and FNYEAQ. The CDR3 region is CASSPGTSYEQYF. CDR3 in DNA: TGTGCCAGCAGCCCTGGGACTAGCTACGAGCAGTACTTC.

J is TRBJ1-1 and V is TRBV27; the match to TRBD1 covers 9 bases. With 5 bases clipped from V and 0 bases from J, the junction kept 10 bases outside the gene matches. This CDR3 is built from 17 residues. Germline V gene sequence: CDR1 MNHEY, CDR2 SMNVEV (reference sequence). The CDR3 protein is CASSPRQGGVMNTEAFF. The CDR3 DNA is TGTGCCAGCAGTCCCCGACAGGGGGGCGTAATGAACACTGAAGCTTTCTTT.

The genes are TRBV5-6 and TRBJ1-1; the match to TRBD1 covers 10 bases. Germline CDR1 and CDR2: SGHDT and YYEEEE. This CDR3 region has 13 residues. V gave up 4 bases and J gave up 6 bases; unmatched junction bases: 3. The CDR3 protein is CASSPGTGAEAFF. CDR3 DNA sequence: TGTGCCAGCAGCCCCGGGACAGGGGCTGAAGCTTTCTTT.

This clone was recorded only once. This sequence joins TRBV5-8 and TRBJ2-1, with D perhaps TRBD2 (6 bases). Germline CDR1 is SGHTS and CDR2 is YDEGEE. Trimming left V 5 bases short and J 8 bases short, with 14 bases between. The CDR3 totals 13 residues. The CDR3 DNA sequence: TGTGCCAGCAGTACGGGGGTGGGCGATGAGCAGTTCTTC. Its translation is CASSTGVGDEQFF.

V gene TRBV9 combines with J gene TRBJ2-5; 13 bases fit TRBD2. The CDR3 covers 16 residues. CDR1 SGDLS and CDR2 YYNGEE come from the germline V gene. V shed 4 bases, J shed 4 bases, and the junction held 7 bases outside the gene matches. CDR3 nucleotides: TGTGCCAGCAGCTCCGGACTAGCGGGAGTAGGAGAGACCCAGTACTTC. Its protein product is CASSSGLAGVGETQYF.

The chain joins TRBV21-1 to TRBJ2-1; the D call TRBD1 from the table was never checked on the DNA. TRBV21-1 is a pseudogene locus. This CDR3 contains 10 residues. CDR3 region: CASRAPGLFF. CDR3 bases: TGTGCCAGCAGAGCCCCAGGGCTGTTCTTC.

The rearrangement uses TRBV5-6 and TRBJ2-5; D may be TRBD1 (5 bases). The V gene's germline CDR1 is SGHDT and CDR2 YYEEEE. The CDR3 contains 14 residues. V dropped 3 bases and J dropped 5 bases, with 14 bases sitting between them. This CDR3 is CASSWGTAGETQYF. CDR3 nucleotides: TGTGCCAGCAGCTGGGGCACGGCAGGGGAGACCCAGTACTTC.

The rearrangement uses TRBV4-2 and TRBJ2-7, with 7 bases that match TRBD2. This CDR3 is built from 16 residues. Trimming at V came to 0 bases and at J to 7 bases, leaving 12 bases not matched to a gene. CDR1 and CDR2 from the germline V gene are LGHNA and YNFKEQ. The CDR3 DNA reads TGTGCCAGCAGCCAAGATCTAGGGACGGGAGCGGGGGAGCAGTACTTC. It codes for CASSQDLGTGAGEQYF.